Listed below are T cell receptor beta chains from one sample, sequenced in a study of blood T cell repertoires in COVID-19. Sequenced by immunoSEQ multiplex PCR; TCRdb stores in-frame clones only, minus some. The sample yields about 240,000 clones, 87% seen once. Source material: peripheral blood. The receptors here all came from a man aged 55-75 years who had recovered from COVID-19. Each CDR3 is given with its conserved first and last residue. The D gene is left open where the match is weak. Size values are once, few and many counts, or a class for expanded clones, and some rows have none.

CDR3 DNA: TGTGCCAGCAGCCAACAGCTATTTAGTAGCGATGAGCAGTTCTTC; CDR3 protein: CASSQQLFSSDEQFF; D gene: -; J gene: TRBJ2-1; clone size: -; V gene: TRBV3-1/TRBV3-2
CDR3 DNA: TGTGCCAGCAGTTTAAAGCGGGGACTAGCCAAAAACATTCAGTACTTC; CDR3 protein: CASSLKRGLAKNIQYF; D gene: TRBD2; J gene: TRBJ2-4; clone size: -; V gene: TRBV27
CDR3 DNA: TGTGCCAGCAGCTTGTGGGGGGGTGCTCGGACTGAAGCTTTCTTT; CDR3 protein: CASSLWGGARTEAFF; D gene: -; J gene: TRBJ1-1; clone size: once; V gene: TRBV5-5
CDR3 DNA: TGTGCCAGCAGCCAAGGCAGGTTCGACGGCTACACCTTC; CDR3 protein: CASSQGRFDGYTF; D gene: -; J gene: TRBJ1-2; clone size: few; V gene: TRBV14
CDR3 DNA: TGTGCCAGCAGTTCCCTGCGGGGGGGAGACTACAATGAGCAGTTCTTC; CDR3 protein: CASSSLRGGDYNEQFF; D gene: TRBD2; J gene: TRBJ2-1; clone size: -; V gene: TRBV5-4
CDR3 DNA: TGTGCCAGCAGCCGATATGAGGCGCAAAGCTCCTACAATGAGCAGTTCTTC; CDR3 protein: CASSRYEAQSSYNEQFF; D gene: -; J gene: TRBJ2-1; clone size: -; V gene: TRBV3-1/TRBV3-2
CDR3 DNA: TGTGCCAGCAGCCAGCAATATGACAGCCTCTCTGGAAACACCATATATTTT; CDR3 protein: CASSQQYDSLSGNTIYF; D gene: -; J gene: TRBJ1-3; clone size: -; V gene: TRBV4-2
CDR3 DNA: TGTGCCAGCAGCCTAGCCTCTCCTGGGGCCAACGTCCTGACTTTC; CDR3 protein: CASSLASPGANVLTF; D gene: -; J gene: TRBJ2-6; clone size: -; V gene: TRBV7-9
CDR3 DNA: TGTGCCAGTCAAAGATACGGGGGCTACACCTTC; CDR3 protein: CASQRYGGYTF; D gene: -; J gene: TRBJ1-2; clone size: -; V gene: TRBV19
CDR3 DNA: TGTGCCAGCAGTGCAGGGTTGCCAGATACGCAGTATTTT; CDR3 protein: CASSAGLPDTQYF; D gene: -; J gene: TRBJ2-3; clone size: -; V gene: TRBV2
CDR3 DNA: TGTGCCAGCAGCTTAGGTTCGTCCCCCAATCAGCCCCAGCATTTT; CDR3 protein: CASSLGSSPNQPQHF; D gene: -; J gene: TRBJ1-5; clone size: -; V gene: TRBV7-9
CDR3 DNA: TGTGCCAGCATCCTGGGGCAAGGGCAGTTCTTC; CDR3 protein: CASILGQGQFF; D gene: -; J gene: TRBJ2-1; clone size: -; V gene: TRBV6-5
CDR3 DNA: TGTGCCAGCAGCTTAGCTGGGGGGGCATACAATGAGCAGTTCTTC; CDR3 protein: CASSLAGGAYNEQFF; D gene: -; J gene: TRBJ2-1; clone size: -; V gene: TRBV11-3
CDR3 DNA: TGCGCCAGCAGCCAGGCTCGGGCAGGGGCGATCGGTGGGGAGCTGTTTTTT; CDR3 protein: CASSQARAGAIGGELFF; D gene: -; J gene: TRBJ2-2; clone size: -; V gene: TRBV4-1